The 13 T cell receptor beta chains below all came from one sample that was sequenced in a study of shared clonotypes between healthy human individuals. Profiled with immunoSEQ multiplex PCR; TCRdb holds only in-frame clones, not every one. The repertoire holds approximately 640,000 clones, roughly 88% seen once, with about 34% in the top ten. Sequenced: memory CD8+ T cells from PBMCs. Stated subset: CD45RO+ cells pooled with CCR7-negative TemRA cells. Receptors originate from a man between 18 and 35 years old in good health. Some clones in this sample may be carry-over from other donors' samples.

The chain combines TRBV11-2 with TRBJ2-7; TRBD1 matches at 9 bases. The CDR3 is 14 amino acids. CDR1 is SGHAT, CDR2 FQNNGV, per germline. V lost 4 bases to trimming and J lost 5 bases; unmatched junction nucleotides: 6. CDR3 loop: CASSSRDREHEQYF. CDR3 DNA sequence: TGTGCCAGCAGCTCCAGGGACAGGGAGCACGAGCAGTACTTC.

About this clone: The junction shows a germline mismatch at one end, possibly a read error. The chain couples TRBV2 to TRBJ1-6; D is unclear. The CDR3 sequence is 16 residues long. Per the germline V gene, CDR1 is SNHLY and CDR2 is FYNNEI. The CDR3 here is CASREDASSYNSPLHF. The CDR3 bases are TGTGCCAGCAGAGAAGACGCGAGCTCCTATAATTCACCCCTCCACTTT.

Of note for this clone: This probably arose from a read error, given a far larger clone one base away. Other DNA sequences within the sample encode an identical CDR3. The V and J genes are TRBV6-5 and TRBJ2-5; D is undetermined. V dropped 0 bases and J dropped 5 bases, with 10 bases sitting between them. Germline-derived CDR1 and CDR2 are MNHEY and SVGAGI. The length of the CDR3 is 14 residues. In DNA form, the CDR3 reads TGTGCCAGCAGTTACTCGCCAGGCGGTGAGACCCAGTACTTC. Translation gives CASSYSPGGETQYF.

The chain uses TRBV10-3 and TRBJ2-7; the D is unclear. The germline CDR1 and CDR2 sequences are ENHRY and SYGVKD. Trimming took off 6 bases at V and 6 bases at J, with 12 bases between the two ends. The CDR3 covers 12 residues. The CDR3 DNA sequence: TGTGCCATCAGGGATTGGACCGGCGAGCAGTACTTC. It yields the protein CAIRDWTGEQYF.

The chain carries TRBV16 and TRBJ1-1, with 9 bases aligning to TRBD1. V trimming: 0 bases; J trimming: 2 bases; junction bases outside the gene matches: 1. The length of the CDR3 is 15 residues. Germline lookup yields CDR1 KGHSY and CDR2 FQNENV. Here the CDR3 DNA reads TGTGCCAGCAGCCAATCGGGACAGGGAAACACTGAAGCTTTCTTT. Its protein is CASSQSGQGNTEAFF. Supplemented by reference TRBV16 and TRBJ1-1, the full variable domain reads GEEVAQTPKHLVRGEGQKAKLYCAPIKGHSYVFWYQQVLKNEFKFLISFQNENVFDETGMPKERFSAKCLPNSPCSLEIQATKLEDSAVYFCASSQSGQGNTEAFFGQGTRLTVV.

This clone appeared once. The V and J genes are TRBV9 and TRBJ2-1, with 9 nucleotides matching TRBD1. Germline values: CDR1 SGDLS, CDR2 YYNGEE. The CDR3 loop spans 16 amino acids. Trimming removed 3 bases from V and 4 bases from J; junction bases left unmatched: 8. This chain's CDR3 is CASSASPGTGYNEQFF. The CDR3 DNA reads as TGTGCCAGCAGCGCTTCCCCCGGGACAGGGTACAATGAGCAGTTCTTC. Together with reference TRBV9 and TRBJ2-1, the CDR3 gives the full variable domain: DSGVTQTPKHLITATGQRVTLRCSPRSGDLSVYWYQQSLDQGLQFLIQYYNGEERAKGNILERFSAQQFPDLHSELNLSSLELGDSALYFCASSASPGTGYNEQFFGPGTRLTVL.

The sample holds a few counts of this clone. The rearrangement links TRBV30 to TRBJ2-2; no reliable D call. This CDR3 spans 13 amino acids. With 0 bases removed from V and 6 bases from J, the gap between germline ends came to 8 bases. Germline CDR1 and CDR2: GTSNPN and SVGIG (reference sequence). The CDR3 nucleotides read TGTGCCTGGAGTGTCGGAGAGGCCGGGGAGCTGTTTTTT. Its translation is CAWSVGEAGELFF.

CDR3 DNA: TGTGCCAGCAGTCTCCTCCGGGACAGGCCCCCTGAAGCTTTCTTT. Translated, it gives CASSLLRDRPPEAFF. This sequence joins TRBV28 and TRBJ1-1; TRBD1 agrees at 8 bases. Per germline, CDR1 MDHEN and CDR2 SYDVKM. The CDR3 covers 15 residues. Trimming at V came to 5 bases and at J to 6 bases, leaving 11 bases not matched to a gene.

The V and J genes are TRBV27 and TRBJ2-7; possibly TRBD1 or TRBD2 for D (5 bases each). This CDR3 comprises 11 residues. Trimming stripped 6 bases from V and 4 bases from J, with 7 bases between. The V gene's germline CDR1 is MNHEY and CDR2 SMNVEV (reference sequence). The DNA of the CDR3 is TGTGCCAGCAGATGGGGGTACGAGCAGTACTTC. The encoded protein is CASRWGYEQYF.

The CDR3 is CASSLLGQGDIQYF. The CDR3, as DNA: TGTGCCAGCAGTTTATTAGGGCAGGGAGACATTCAGTACTTC. V is TRBV27 and J is TRBJ2-4, with D perhaps matching TRBD1 or TRBD2 (5 bases each). This CDR3 region has 14 residues. Germline CDR1 is MNHEY and CDR2 is SMNVEV (reference sequence). Trimming removed 1 base at V and 8 bases at J, with 12 bases between.

The rearrangement links TRBV27 to TRBJ2-7, with D possibly TRBD2 on 6 matching bases. The CDR3 runs to 16 residues. Germline loops: CDR1 MNHEY, CDR2 SMNVEV (reference sequence). Trimming left V 0 bases short and J 2 bases short, with 14 bases between. Here the CDR3 reads CASSLSDGTRAYEQYF. In DNA form, the CDR3 reads TGTGCCAGCAGTTTATCCGACGGGACTCGAGCCTACGAGCAGTACTTC.

This clone was counted a few times. The chain recombines TRBV10-2 with TRBJ2-7; 8 bases are shared with TRBD1. CDR1 is WSHSY and CDR2 is SAAADI in the germline V gene. The CDR3 consists of 13 residues. The junction had 7 bases not matched to a gene; V was cut back by 6 bases and J by 6 bases. The CDR3 DNA follows: TGCGCCAGCAGATCGACAGGGGACCTCGAGCAGTACTTC. Translation: CASRSTGDLEQYF.

This chain uses TRBV7-9 with TRBJ2-7; a possible D gene is TRBD1 (6 bases). There are 14 residues in the CDR3. V was shortened by 5 bases and J by 2 bases, with 13 bases between the two germline ends. Germline values: CDR1 SEHNR, CDR2 FQNEAQ (reference sequence). The CDR3 bases are TGTGCCAGCAGCGTACCGGGACAAACCTACGAGCAGTACTTC. It codes for CASSVPGQTYEQYF.